The 23 T cell receptor beta chains below come from one sample, sequenced in a study of control samples from healthy donors and cancer patients. The method was immunoSEQ multiplex PCR; TCRdb's version includes in-frame clones alone and lacks a portion of them. The sample shows about 130,000 clones, over 85% of them seen only once. Sequencing was done on a sample of blood. All receptors derive from a man between 18 and 35 years old in good health.

This sequence joins TRBV3-1 (or the pseudogene TRBV3-2) and TRBJ1-3, with no clear D. The CDR3 has 18 residues. Germline CDR1 and CDR2: LGHDT and YNNKEL (reference sequence). The V end lost 1 base, the J end lost 4 bases, and 20 bases lay between the germline ends. The CDR3 DNA is TGTGCCAGCAGCCAAGGCAGGACCCAGAGATCGGGGGGAAACACCATATATTTT. Amino acid sequence: CASSQGRTQRSGGNTIYF.

The genes are TRBV10-3 and TRBJ2-7; TRBD1 matches at 8 bases. The trim removed 8 bases at V and 5 bases at J, leaving 5 bases unmatched. The CDR3 loop spans 12 amino acids. The germline CDR1 and CDR2 sequences are ENHRY and SYGVKD. This chain's CDR3 is CAIGQGTHEQYF. In DNA, the CDR3 is TGTGCCATCGGACAGGGTACCCACGAGCAGTACTTC.

The genes are TRBV2 and TRBJ2-7; D might be TRBD1 (6 bases). CDR1 and CDR2 (germline): SNHLY, FYNNEI. The CDR3 sequence is 14 residues long. Trimming removed 1 base from V and 3 bases from J, with 10 bases in between. CDR3 loop: CASSEGDTIYEQYF. In nucleotides, the CDR3 is TGTGCCAGCAGTGAAGGGGACACCATCTACGAGCAGTACTTC.

This chain links TRBV14 with TRBJ1-6; TRBD1 might be the D (5 bases). This CDR3 comprises 16 residues. Trimming removed 2 bases at V and 4 bases at J, with 12 bases between. The germline CDR1 and CDR2 sequences are SGHDN and FVKESK. CDR3 nucleotides: TGTGCCAGCAGCCAACGGCAGGGTCATTATAATTCACCCCTCCACTTT. Translated: CASSQRQGHYNSPLHF.

The CDR3 protein is CASSEGRGSYNEQFF. The CDR3 bases are TGTGCCAGCAGTGAGGGGCGGGGTTCCTACAATGAGCAGTTCTTC. The V and J genes are TRBV25-1 and TRBJ2-1; D may be TRBD2 (6 bases). The V gene lost 3 bases and the J gene lost 1 base, with 10 bases spanning the gap. Per germline, CDR1 MGHDK and CDR2 SYGVNS. The CDR3 length is 15 residues.

This sequence joins TRBV12-5 and TRBJ2-4; D is perhaps TRBD1 (7 bases). Trimming stripped 2 bases from V and 0 bases from J, with 14 bases between. There are 17 residues in the CDR3. Germline-derived CDR1 and CDR2 are LGHNT and FRNRAP. The CDR3 DNA sequence: TGTGCTAGTGGTTTGTTCCAGGGGGGTTTAGCCAAAAACATTCAGTACTTC. It translates to CASGLFQGGLAKNIQYF.

This clone has a handful of counts. V gene TRBV7-9 combines with J gene TRBJ2-1, with D unresolved. V lost 1 base and J 12 bases, leaving 16 bases between the germline ends. Germline V lookup: CDR1 SEHNR, CDR2 FQNEAQ (reference sequence). This CDR3 is built from 14 residues. For the CDR3, the DNA is TGTGCCAGCAGCTTAGATCCAGTCATAGGGTGGCAGTTCTTC. It translates to CASSLDPVIGWQFF.

The genes are TRBV29-1 and TRBJ1-1, with 7 bases matching TRBD1. Germline assignment: CDR1 SQVTM and CDR2 ANQGSEA. This CDR3 is built from 12 residues. J was trimmed by 1 base and V by 4 bases; bases with no gene match: 0. The DNA for the CDR3 is TGCAGCGTTGCAGGGGGGAACACTGAAGCTTTCTTT. Protein product: CSVAGGNTEAFF.

CDR3: CASSPLRWSRSGRETQYF. Written as DNA, the CDR3 is TGTGCCAGCAGCCCCCTCCGGTGGAGTAGGTCAGGTCGGGAGACCCAGTACTTC. The chain carries TRBV3-1 (or the pseudogene TRBV3-2) and TRBJ2-5, with D unclear. The CDR3 sequence is 18 residues long. With 4 bases removed from V and 5 bases from J, the gap between germline ends came to 26 bases. Looked up from germline, CDR1 is LGHDT and CDR2 is YNNKEL (reference sequence).

V gene TRBV7-7 combines with J gene TRBJ1-2; D perhaps matches TRBD1 (6 bases). CDR3 size: 16 residues. The V end was cut by 5 bases, the J end by 0 bases, with 16 bases between. CDR1 and CDR2 from the germline V gene are SSHAT and FNYEAQ (reference sequence). CDR3 in DNA: TGTGCCAGCAGCCAGGACAGTCAGGGGTCTAACTATGGCTACACCTTC. It translates to CASSQDSQGSNYGYTF.

This clone appeared once. J is TRBJ1-3 and V is TRBV30; 8 nucleotides agree with TRBD1. This CDR3 has 16 amino acids. Germline V gives CDR1 GTSNPN, CDR2 SVGIG (reference sequence). The V and J ends lost 2 bases and 0 bases, in that order; junction bases with no gene match: 6. In DNA, the CDR3 is TGTGCCTGGAGTCCTGGACAGGGAGTCTCTGGAAACACCATATATTTT. Protein: CAWSPGQGVSGNTIYF.

The chain has TRBV13 and TRBJ1-6; possibly TRBD1 for D (5 bases). CDR1 and CDR2 from the germline V gene are PRHDT and FYEKMQ (reference sequence). V shed 4 bases and J shed 4 bases, with 11 bases lying between them. CDR3 length equals 15 residues. CDR3 sequence reads: CASSSDRQYNSPLHF. DNA for the CDR3: TGTGCCAGCAGCTCCGACAGACAGTATAATTCACCCCTCCACTTT.

The chain employs TRBV23-1 and TRBJ2-7, with 7 bases that match TRBD1. TRBV23-1 is an open reading frame, and its role is uncertain. The CDR3 loop spans 13 amino acids. V shed 9 bases and J 2 bases; nucleotides not matched to a gene: 7. This CDR3 is CASVQGVPYEQYF. CDR3 nucleotide sequence: TGCGCCAGTGTTCAGGGGGTGCCCTACGAGCAGTACTTC.

The CDR3 DNA reads TGTGCCAGCAGCCAAGTTGGGGGCACGTATGGCTACACCTTC. It codes for CASSQVGGTYGYTF. The V call is TRBV14, the J call TRBJ1-2, with D possibly TRBD1 on 6 matching bases. Germline CDR1 SGHDN, CDR2 FVKESK. CDR3 size: 14 residues. The V end was cut by 1 base, the J end by 5 bases, with 11 bases between. The full variable domain, with the rest looked up from reference TRBV14 and TRBJ1-2, is EAGVTQFPSHSVIEKGQTVTLRCDPISGHDNLYWYRRVMGKEIKFLLHFVKESKQDESGMPNNRFLAERTGGTYSTLKVQPAELEDSGVYFCASSQVGGTYGYTFGSGTRLTVV.

This rearrangement joins TRBV6-1 to TRBJ2-2; 8 positions match TRBD1. CDR1 and CDR2 (germline): MNHNS, SASEGT. The CDR3 totals 17 residues. Trimming at V came to 3 bases and at J to 5 bases, leaving 11 bases not matched to a gene. Written as DNA, the CDR3 is TGTGCCAGCAGTGACCGAGTGCTTCAGGGGGCGACCGGGGAGCTGTTTTTT. Translating gives CASSDRVLQGATGELFF.

This chain links TRBV2 with TRBJ1-4; D is undetermined. This CDR3 spans 13 amino acids. Per germline, CDR1 SNHLY and CDR2 FYNNEI. V was cut by 8 bases and J by 5 bases, with 12 bases left in between. The CDR3 sequence: CASSGSGNEKLFF. In DNA form, the CDR3 reads TGTGCCAGCTCCGGGTCCGGGAATGAAAAACTGTTTTTT.

The chain carries TRBV6-5 and TRBJ1-6; D perhaps matches TRBD1 (5 bases). CDR1 and CDR2 from the germline V gene are MNHEY and SVGAGI. Deletions cut 4 bases from V and 7 bases from J, with 8 bases between. The CDR3 length is 13 residues. The CDR3 coding sequence is TGTGCCAGCAGTTGGGGCCAAAATTCACCCCTCCACTTT. Residues: CASSWGQNSPLHF.

In this sample, this clone turned up a few times. The chain joins TRBV7-9 to TRBJ1-4; TRBD1 is a possible D gene (5 bases). CDR3 length equals 16 residues. The V gene's germline CDR1 is SEHNR and CDR2 FQNEAQ (reference sequence). The V end was cut by 3 bases, the J end by 1 base, with 12 bases between. The CDR3 loop reads CASSLGQAVTNEKLFF. The CDR3 DNA follows: TGTGCCAGCAGCTTGGGGCAGGCGGTAACTAATGAAAAACTGTTTTTT.

This chain uses TRBV5-1 with TRBJ2-3; no clear D gene. The CDR3 loop spans 16 amino acids. V gave up 0 bases and J gave up 0 bases, with 11 bases separating them. Germline V gene data show CDR1 as SGHRS and CDR2 as YFSETQ. The CDR3 nucleotides are TGCGCCAGCAGCTTGGGGGTCAACCCGAGCACAGATACGCAGTATTTT. Its translation is CASSLGVNPSTDTQYF.

The chain recombines TRBV7-2 with TRBJ2-3; no definite D call. The CDR3 is made up of 15 amino acids. CDR1 SGHTA and CDR2 FQGNSA come from the germline V gene. V was shortened by 2 bases and J by 0 bases, with 9 bases between the two germline ends. The CDR3 here is CASSLWTRSTDTQYF. CDR3 sequence (DNA): TGTGCCAGCAGCTTATGGACGAGGAGCACAGATACGCAGTATTTT. Using reference TRBV7-2 and TRBJ2-3 for the parts outside the CDR3, the full variable domain is GAGVSQSPSNKVTEKGKDVELRCDPISGHTALYWYRQSLGQGLEFLIYFQGNSAPDKSGLPSDRFSAERTGGSVSTLTIQRTQQEDSAVYLCASSLWTRSTDTQYFGPGTRLTVL.

V gene TRBV7-2 combines with J gene TRBJ2-3; a weak D match, TRBD1 (5 bases). CDR1 is SGHTA and CDR2 is FQGNSA in the germline V gene. Trimming stripped 2 bases from V and 6 bases from J, with 6 bases between. This CDR3 has 12 residues. CDR3 DNA sequence: TGTGCCAGCAGCTTACAGGGTGATACGCAGTATTTT. It translates to CASSLQGDTQYF.

The chain is built from TRBV5-4 and TRBJ2-2, with 7 bases fitting TRBD2. CDR1 is SGHNT and CDR2 is YYREEE in the germline V gene (reference sequence). The CDR3 covers 17 residues. V was clipped by 6 bases and J by 0 bases; unmatched bases: 11. CDR3 amino acids: CASTSPPLAANTGELFF. As DNA, the CDR3 is TGTGCCAGCACCTCTCCCCCCCTAGCGGCGAACACCGGGGAGCTGTTTTTT.

V is TRBV2 and J is TRBJ1-6, with D possibly matching TRBD1 (5 bases). Germline CDR1 and CDR2: SNHLY and FYNNEI. Trimming shortened V by 11 bases and J by 7 bases, and 15 bases separated the two germline ends. This CDR3 spans 13 amino acids. This CDR3 reads CAGKGQLNSPLHF. The CDR3 region has the DNA TGTGCCGGTAAAGGACAATTGAATTCACCCCTCCACTTT.